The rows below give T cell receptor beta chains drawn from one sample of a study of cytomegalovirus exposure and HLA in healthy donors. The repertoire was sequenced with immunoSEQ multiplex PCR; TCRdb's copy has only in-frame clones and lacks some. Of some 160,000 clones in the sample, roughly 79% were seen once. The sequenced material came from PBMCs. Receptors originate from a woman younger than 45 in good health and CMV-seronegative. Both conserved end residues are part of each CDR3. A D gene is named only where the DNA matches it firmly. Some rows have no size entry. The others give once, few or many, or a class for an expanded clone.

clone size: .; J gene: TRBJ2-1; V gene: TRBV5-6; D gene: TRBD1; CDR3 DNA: TGTGCCAGCAGCTTCGGACAGGGAACCCTGAGCTCCTACAATGAGCAGTTCTTC; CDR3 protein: CASSFGQGTLSSYNEQFF
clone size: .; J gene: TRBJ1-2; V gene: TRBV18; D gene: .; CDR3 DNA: TGTGCCAGCTCACCGCGGGCAGAATATGGCTACACCTTC; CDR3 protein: CASSPRAEYGYTF
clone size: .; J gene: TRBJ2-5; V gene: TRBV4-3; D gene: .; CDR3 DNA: TGCGCCAGCAGCCAAGAACCCCCATCGGGGACCCAGTACTTC; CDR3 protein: CASSQEPPSGTQYF
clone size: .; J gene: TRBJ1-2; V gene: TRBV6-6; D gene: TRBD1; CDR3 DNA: TGTGCCAGCAGTTCCCCGGACAGGGAGGGGCATGGCTACACCTTC; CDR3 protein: CASSSPDREGHGYTF
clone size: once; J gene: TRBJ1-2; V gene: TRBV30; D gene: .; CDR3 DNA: TGTGCCTGGGACGGGATTAACTATGGCTACACCTTC; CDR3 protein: CAWDGINYGYTF
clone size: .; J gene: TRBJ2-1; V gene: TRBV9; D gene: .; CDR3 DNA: TGTGCCAGCAGCGTATCTGGGGGGAAGGTCCAGTTCTTC; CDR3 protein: CASSVSGGKVQFF
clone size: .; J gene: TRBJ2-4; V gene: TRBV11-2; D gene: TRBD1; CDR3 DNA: TGTGCCAGCAGCCCGGGACAGGGAGCCAAAAACATTCAGTACTTC; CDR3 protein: CASSPGQGAKNIQYF
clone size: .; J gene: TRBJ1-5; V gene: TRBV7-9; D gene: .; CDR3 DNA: TGTGCCAGCAGCCGAGGGACAAGGACCAGCAATCAGCCCCAGCATTTT; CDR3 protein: CASSRGTRTSNQPQHF
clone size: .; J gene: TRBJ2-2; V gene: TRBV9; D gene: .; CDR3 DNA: TGTGCCAGCAGCGTTCGTACTACAGGTTTCGGGGAGCTGTTTTTT; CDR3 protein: CASSVRTTGFGELFF
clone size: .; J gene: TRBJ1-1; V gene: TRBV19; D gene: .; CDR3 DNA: TGTGCCAGTAGTATAAGGAGGGGCGGAGGGGCCACTGAAGCTTTCTTT; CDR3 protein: CASSIRRGGGATEAFF
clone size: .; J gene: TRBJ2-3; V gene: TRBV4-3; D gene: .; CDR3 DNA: TGCGCCAGCAGCCAAGACCTCAGCACAGATACGCAGTATTTT; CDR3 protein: CASSQDLSTDTQYF
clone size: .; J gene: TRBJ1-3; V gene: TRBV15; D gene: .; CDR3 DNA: TGTGTCACCAGCAGAGATCATCCAGGGGCAGGAAACACCATATATTTT; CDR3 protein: CVTSRDHPGAGNTIYF
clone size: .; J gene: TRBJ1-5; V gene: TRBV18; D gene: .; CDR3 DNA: TGTGCCAGCTCACCCACAGGGTACAACAATCAGCCCCAGCATTTT; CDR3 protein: CASSPTGYNNQPQHF
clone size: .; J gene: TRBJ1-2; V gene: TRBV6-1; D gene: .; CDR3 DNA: TGTGCCAGCAGTGAAGCCGCGGGAGCATCATATGGCTACACCTTC; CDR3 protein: CASSEAAGASYGYTF
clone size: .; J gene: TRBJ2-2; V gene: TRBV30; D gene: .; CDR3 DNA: TGTGCCTGGACCGCAGGCTTGGGGGGTTCCGGCGCCGGGGAGCTGTTTTTT; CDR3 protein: CAWTAGLGGSGAGELFF
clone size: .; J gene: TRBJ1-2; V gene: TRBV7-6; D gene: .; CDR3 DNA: TGTGCCAGCAGCTTGGACTCGGGGTCCTACACCTTC; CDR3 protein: CASSLDSGSYTF
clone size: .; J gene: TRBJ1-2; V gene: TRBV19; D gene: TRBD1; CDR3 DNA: TGTGCCAGTAGTAACCGACAGGGGAACTATGGCTACACCTTC; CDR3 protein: CASSNRQGNYGYTF
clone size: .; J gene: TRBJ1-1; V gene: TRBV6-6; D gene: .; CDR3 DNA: TGTGCCAGCAGCCCCCGTACGACTGGGAGCACTGAAGCTTTCTTT; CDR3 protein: CASSPRTTGSTEAFF
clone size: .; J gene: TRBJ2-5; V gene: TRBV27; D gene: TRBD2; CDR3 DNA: TGTGCCAGCAGTTTGGGAGGGATAGCGGGGGGGCAAGAGACCCAGTACTTC; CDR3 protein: CASSLGGIAGGQETQYF
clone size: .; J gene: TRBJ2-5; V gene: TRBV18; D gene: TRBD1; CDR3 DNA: TGTGCCAGCTCATCCAGGACAGGGGGCGACCAAGAGACCCAGTACTTC; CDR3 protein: CASSSRTGGDQETQYF
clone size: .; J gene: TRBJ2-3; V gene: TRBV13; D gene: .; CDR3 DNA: TGTGCCAGCAGCTCTGCGGCTAGCACAGATACGCAGTATTTT; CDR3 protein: CASSSAASTDTQYF
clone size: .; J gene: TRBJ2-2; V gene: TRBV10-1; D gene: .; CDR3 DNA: TGCGCCAGCAGTGGAAACAGCAATTCGAACACCGGGGAGCTGTTTTTT; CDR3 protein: CASSGNSNSNTGELFF
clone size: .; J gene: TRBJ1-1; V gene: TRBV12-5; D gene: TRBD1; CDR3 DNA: TGTGCTAGTGGTTTGCAGGGGGCTGGGGAAGCTTTCTTT; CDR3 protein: CASGLQGAGEAFF
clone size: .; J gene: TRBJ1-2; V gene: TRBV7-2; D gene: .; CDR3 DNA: TGTGCCAGCAGCCCCCGGGGGGTGGGAGGCTACACCTTC; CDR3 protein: CASSPRGVGGYTF
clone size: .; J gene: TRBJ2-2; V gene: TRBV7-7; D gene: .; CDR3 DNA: TGTGCTAGCAGCTTAGATCAGACCGGGGAGCTGTTTTTT; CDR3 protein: CASSLDQTGELFF
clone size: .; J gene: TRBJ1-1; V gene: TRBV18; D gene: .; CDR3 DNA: TGTGCCAGCTCCAAGGGGGGGATGAGGGACACTGAAGCTTTCTTT; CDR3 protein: CASSKGGMRDTEAFF
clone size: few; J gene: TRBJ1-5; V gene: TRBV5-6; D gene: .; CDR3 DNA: TGTGCCAGCAGCTTGGGGCAGGGCGGTTTCAGCAATCAGCCCCAGCATTTT; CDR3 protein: CASSLGQGGFSNQPQHF
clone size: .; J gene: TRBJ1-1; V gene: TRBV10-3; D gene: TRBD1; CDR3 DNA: TGTGCCACTTGGGACAGGCAGGAGGGTGAAGCTTTCTTT; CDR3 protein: CATWDRQEGEAFF
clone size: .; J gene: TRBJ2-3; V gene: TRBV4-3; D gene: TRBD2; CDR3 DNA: TGCGCCAGCAGCCAAGTGAGCGGGGGGGCAGATACGCAGTATTTT; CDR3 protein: CASSQVSGGADTQYF
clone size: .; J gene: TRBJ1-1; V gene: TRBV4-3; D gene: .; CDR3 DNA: TGCGCCAGCAGCCAAGATAGCCTCCTGAGCACTGAAGCTTTCTTT; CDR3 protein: CASSQDSLLSTEAFF